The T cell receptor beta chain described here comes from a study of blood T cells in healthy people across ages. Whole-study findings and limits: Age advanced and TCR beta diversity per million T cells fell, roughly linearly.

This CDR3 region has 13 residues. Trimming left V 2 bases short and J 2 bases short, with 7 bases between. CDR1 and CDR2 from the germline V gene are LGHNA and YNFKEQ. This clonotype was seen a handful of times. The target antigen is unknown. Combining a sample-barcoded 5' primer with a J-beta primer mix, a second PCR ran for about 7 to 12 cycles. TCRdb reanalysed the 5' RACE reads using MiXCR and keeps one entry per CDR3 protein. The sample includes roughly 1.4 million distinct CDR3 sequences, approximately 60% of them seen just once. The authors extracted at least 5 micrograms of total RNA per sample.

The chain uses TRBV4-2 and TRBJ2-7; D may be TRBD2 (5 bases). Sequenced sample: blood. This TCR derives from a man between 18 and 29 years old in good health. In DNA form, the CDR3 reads TGTGCCAGCAGCCAAAAGGGAGCCTACGAGCAGTACTTC. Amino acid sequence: CASSQKGAYEQYF.